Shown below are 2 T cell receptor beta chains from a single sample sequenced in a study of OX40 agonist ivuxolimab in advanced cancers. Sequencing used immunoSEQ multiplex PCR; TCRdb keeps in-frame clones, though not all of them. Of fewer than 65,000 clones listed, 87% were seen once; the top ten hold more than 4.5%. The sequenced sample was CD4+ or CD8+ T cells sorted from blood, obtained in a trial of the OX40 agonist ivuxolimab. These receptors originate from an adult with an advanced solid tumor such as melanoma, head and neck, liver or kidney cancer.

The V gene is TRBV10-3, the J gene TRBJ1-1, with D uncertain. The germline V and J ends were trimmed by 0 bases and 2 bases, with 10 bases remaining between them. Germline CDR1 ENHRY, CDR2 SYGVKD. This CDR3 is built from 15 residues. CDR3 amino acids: CAISESGGSNTEAFF. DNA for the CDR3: TGTGCCATCAGTGAGTCTGGAGGGAGTAACACTGAAGCTTTCTTT.

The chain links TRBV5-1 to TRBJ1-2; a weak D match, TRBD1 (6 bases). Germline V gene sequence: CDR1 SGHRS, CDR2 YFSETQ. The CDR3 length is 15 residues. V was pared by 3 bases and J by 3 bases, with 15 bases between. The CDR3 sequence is CASSSGRGRDYGYTF. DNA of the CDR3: TGCGCCAGCAGCTCTGGCCGGGGGCGCGACTATGGCTACACCTTC. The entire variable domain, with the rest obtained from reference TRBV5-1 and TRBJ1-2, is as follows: KAGVTQTPRYLIKTRGQQVTLSCSPISGHRSVSWYQQTPGQGLQFLFEYFSETQRNKGNFPGRFSGRQFSNSRSEMNVSTLELGDSALYLCASSSGRGRDYGYTFGSGTRLTVV.